A single sample is the source of the 25 T cell receptor beta chains below, sequenced in a study of CD8+CD57+ T cells in acquired aplastic anemia. By flow cytometry, patients selected for sequencing had shown an expansion of CD8+CD57+ cells. The study profiled TCR beta VDJ and CDR3 using genomic DNA as template. MiXCR, run by TCRdb on the reads, gives a single entry per CDR3 protein. Of about 240,000 distinct CDR3 sequences in the sample, roughly half were seen once. The sequencing sample was made of sorted CD4+, CD8+, or CD8+CD57+ T cells (not recorded which) from PBMCs. Receptors originate from a human donor with aplastic anemia.

The chain couples TRBV2 to TRBJ1-6; 7 bases agree with TRBD1. V lost 3 bases to trimming and J lost 10 bases; unmatched junction nucleotides: 6. Per the germline V gene, CDR1 is SNHLY and CDR2 is FYNNEI. The length of the CDR3 is 14 residues. CDR3 DNA sequence: TGTGCCAGCAGTGACCAACAGGGGCGATCACCCCTCCACTTT. This encodes CASSDQQGRSPLHF.

As concerns this clonotype: One junction end disagrees with the germline gene, perhaps due to a read error. This chain uses TRBV7-9 with TRBJ2-3; maybe TRBD2 (6 bases). This CDR3 comprises 13 residues. The germline gives CDR1 SEHNR, CDR2 FQNEAQ (reference sequence). The CDR3 DNA is TGTGCTAGCAGCTTAGAGCGGGCAGATACGCAGTATTTT. As protein: CASSLERADTQYF.

This clonotype turned up a few times. The V call is TRBV7-9, the J call TRBJ2-3; D is unclear. The ends were cut back, 2 bases at V and 0 bases at J, with 6 bases in the middle. Germline CDR1 is SEHNR and CDR2 is FQNEAQ (reference sequence). The CDR3 covers 14 residues. CDR3 coding DNA: TGTGCCAGCAGCTTAACCCTTAGCACAGATACGCAGTATTTT. It is translated as CASSLTLSTDTQYF.

On this clonotype: This sequence may be a read error, since a much larger clone differs from it by one base. The CDR3 sequence: CASSYILGRYYNEQLF. CDR3 sequence (DNA): TGTGCCAGCAGTTACATTCTCGGAAGGTACTACAATGAGCAGCTCTTC. This chain connects TRBV6-6 to TRBJ2-1; no clear D. The CDR3 loop spans 16 amino acids. Germline V lookup: CDR1 MNHNY, CDR2 SVGAGI (reference sequence).

Many counts were recorded for this clonotype. This chain connects TRBV5-8 to TRBJ1-1; D is unresolved. Trimming left V 0 bases short and J 10 bases short, with 10 bases between. Per the germline V gene, CDR1 is SGHTS and CDR2 is YDEGEE. CDR3 length equals 12 residues. The chain's CDR3 is CASSLALMGAFF. The CDR3 DNA follows: TGTGCCAGCAGCTTGGCTTTAATGGGAGCTTTCTTT.

The sample holds many counts of this clonotype. The chain joins TRBV20-1 to TRBJ1-4; tentatively, D is TRBD1 (5 bases). The V end lost 6 bases, the J end lost 6 bases, and 29 bases lay between the germline ends. This CDR3 comprises 18 residues. Germline CDR1 and CDR2: DFQATT and SNEGSKA (reference sequence). CDR3 in amino acids: CSATPGPWGRDKYEKLFF. The CDR3 DNA sequence: TGCAGTGCCACCCCGGGGCCGTGGGGCAGGGATAAGTATGAAAAACTGTTTTTT.

The chain employs TRBV2 and TRBJ1-4, with a tentative D call TRBD1 (6 bases). Germline V CDR1 and CDR2: SNHLY, FYNNEI. Deletions cut 7 bases from V and 7 bases from J, with 19 bases between. The CDR3 loop spans 15 amino acids. The CDR3 DNA sequence: TGTGCCAGCATGCTAGCGGGGGGCGGGCGTGAAAAACTGTTTTTT. Amino acids: CASMLAGGGREKLFF.

This clonotype turned up a few times. As the CDR3 is not closed by the conserved phenylalanine or tryptophan, this likely results from a read error. V gene TRBV7-2 combines with J gene TRBJ2-7; no clear D gene. Germline assignment: CDR1 SGHTA and CDR2 FQGNSA. The CDR3 loop spans 13 amino acids. V lost 1 base and J 1 base, leaving 5 bases between the germline ends. CDR3 loop: CASSLGVSYEQYL. CDR3 DNA: TGTGCCAGCAGCTTAGGGGTTTCCTACGAGCAGTACCTC.

The chain joins TRBV9 to TRBJ1-3; perhaps TRBD1 as D (5 bases). The V and J ends lost 3 bases and 4 bases respectively, with 14 bases between them. CDR1 SGDLS and CDR2 YYNGEE come from the germline V gene. CDR3 length: 15 residues. The CDR3 is CASSAGTLGGNTIYF. For the CDR3, the DNA is TGTGCCAGCAGCGCCGGGACCTTGGGAGGAAACACCATATATTTT.

The sample holds many counts of this clonotype. V and J are TRBV15 and TRBJ2-7; 8 bases are shared with TRBD1. Trimming at V came to 1 base and at J to 2 bases, leaving 1 base not matched to a gene. There are 14 residues in the CDR3. Looked up from germline, CDR1 is LNHNV and CDR2 is YYDKDF (reference sequence). CDR3 DNA sequence: TGTGCCACCAGCAGAGGGACAGGGACCTACGAGCAGTACTTC. Protein: CATSRGTGTYEQYF.

Ten or more counts support this clonotype. The chain has TRBV5-4 and TRBJ1-2; D is unresolved. The CDR3 covers 14 residues. Trimming took off 0 bases at V and 1 base at J, with 7 bases between the two ends. Germline CDR1 and CDR2: SGHNT and YYREEE (reference sequence). The CDR3 protein is CASSLEADNYGYTF. DNA for the CDR3: TGTGCCAGCAGCTTGGAGGCGGATAACTATGGCTACACCTTC.

In its sample, this clonotype was seen many times. V is TRBV7-2 and J is TRBJ1-5, with 10 bases aligning to TRBD1. V dropped 2 bases and J dropped 2; count of bases not matched to a gene: 9. CDR1 is SGHTA, CDR2 FQGNSA, per germline. CDR3 length: 18 residues. The CDR3 is CASSLSDRGHWGNQPQHF. For the CDR3, the DNA is TGTGCCAGCAGCTTATCTGACAGGGGGCATTGGGGCAATCAGCCCCAGCATTTT.

This clonotype was detected many times. The chain is built from TRBV7-9 and TRBJ2-1; D is possibly TRBD1 or TRBD2 (6 bases each). This CDR3 has 11 residues. The germline V and J ends were trimmed by 4 bases and 14 bases, with 12 bases remaining between them. Germline CDR1 is SEHNR and CDR2 is FQNEAQ (reference sequence). CDR3 region: CASSYSGGEFF. CDR3 coding DNA: TGTGCCAGCAGCTACTCCGGGGGCGAGTTCTTC. Looking up the rest from reference TRBV7-9 and TRBJ2-1 gives the full variable domain: DTGVSQNPRHKITKRGQNVTFRCDPISEHNRLYWYRQTLGQGPEFLTYFQNEAQLEKSRLLSDRFSAERPKGSFSTLEIQRTEQGDSAMYLCASSYSGGEFFGPGTRLTVL.

This clonotype appeared many times. The rearrangement uses TRBV29-1 and TRBJ2-1, with 9 bases identical to TRBD2. The V segment lost 0 bases and the J segment 5 bases; nucleotides outside the gene matches: 14. Per germline, CDR1 SQVTM and CDR2 ANQGSEA. The CDR3 loop spans 18 amino acids. CDR3 sequence reads: CSVEDARRRGRDHNEQFF. CDR3 DNA: TGCAGCGTTGAAGACGCGAGACGGCGCGGGAGGGATCACAATGAGCAGTTCTTC.

This clonotype was detected a few times. This sequence joins TRBV5-6 and TRBJ2-7; TRBD2 aligns across 10 bases. Trimming cost V 2 bases and J 0 bases; bases outside gene matches: 8. Germline loops: CDR1 SGHDT, CDR2 YYEEEE. The CDR3 sequence is 17 residues long. The CDR3 sequence: CASSLLAGRQSSYEQYF. The DNA for the CDR3 is TGTGCCAGCAGCTTACTAGCGGGGAGACAGTCCTCCTACGAGCAGTACTTC.

This chain joins TRBV5-8 and TRBJ1-5, with TRBD1 as a possible D gene (5 bases). The V and J ends lost 0 bases and 4 bases respectively, with 14 bases between them. This CDR3 has 16 amino acids. CDR1 is SGHTS, CDR2 YDEGEE, per germline. This chain's CDR3 is CASSLVAGRGNQPQHF. The DNA for the CDR3 is TGTGCCAGCAGCTTGGTGGCGGGAAGGGGAAATCAGCCCCAGCATTTT.

The chain links TRBV28 to TRBJ1-1; no clear D gene. The length of the CDR3 is 14 residues. The V end lost 0 bases, the J end lost 1 base, and 6 bases lay between the germline ends. In germline, CDR1 is MDHEN, CDR2 SYDVKM. CDR3 loop: CASSLWLENTEAFF. In DNA, the CDR3 is TGTGCCAGCAGTTTATGGTTGGAGAACACTGAAGCTTTCTTT.

As concerns this clonotype: Since a much larger clone is just one base distant, this may be a read error. Here the CDR3 omits its conserved ending phenylalanine or tryptophan, so a read error is the likely source. The chain links TRBV2 to TRBJ2-7; TRBD1 matches at 7 bases. This CDR3 has 12 amino acids. Germline trimming cut 6 bases from V and 6 bases from J; bases unmatched to any gene: 5. Germline V lookup: CDR1 SNHLY, CDR2 FYNNEI. The CDR3 protein is CASRDSGGEQYI. The CDR3 coding sequence is TGTGCCAGCAGGGACTCAGGGGGCGAGCAGTACATC.

This clonotype was picked up a small number of times. V usage is TRBV4-1 and J usage is TRBJ1-1; D possibly corresponds to TRBD1 (6 bases). The germline gives CDR1 MGHRA, CDR2 YSYEKL. This CDR3 contains 16 residues. The V gene lost 5 bases and the J gene lost 2 bases, with 18 bases spanning the gap. The CDR3 loop is CASSSEYRGPNTEAFF. The CDR3 DNA is TGCGCCAGCAGCTCCGAATATCGGGGGCCCAACACTGAAGCTTTCTTT.

The J gene is TRBJ2-1, the V gene TRBV15; D may match TRBD1 or TRBD2 (5 bases each). The CDR3 consists of 14 residues. CDR1 is LNHNV and CDR2 is YYDKDF in the germline V gene (reference sequence). Trimming removed 4 bases from V and 4 bases from J, with 11 bases in between. The CDR3 reads CATSNRDGYNEQFF. CDR3 sequence (DNA): TGTGCCACCAGCAACCGGGACGGATACAATGAGCAGTTCTTC.

In regard to this clonotype: A much more abundant neighbour one base away suggests this may be a read error. The gene calls are TRBV4-3 and TRBJ1-2; no reliable D call. Germline CDR1 reads LGHNA; CDR2 reads YSLEER. The CDR3 is made up of 15 amino acids. V was clipped by 0 bases and J by 4 bases, with 12 bases between them. CDR3 coding DNA: TGCGCCAGCAGCCAAGATCGGCCGGATGTCTATGGCTACACCTTC. Translating it yields CASSQDRPDVYGYTF.

This clonotype was picked up many times. This sequence joins TRBV12-3 or TRBV12-4 and TRBJ2-3, with D maybe TRBD2 (6 bases). This CDR3 spans 15 amino acids. V lost 5 bases to trimming and J lost 0 bases, with 12 bases between them. CDR3 bases: TGTGCCAGCAGTGAGGGCGGGGTCAGCACAGATACGCAGTATTTT. Translating it yields CASSEGGVSTDTQYF.

The sample holds many counts of this clonotype. The rearrangement links TRBV15 to TRBJ2-1; perhaps D is TRBD1 or TRBD2 (5 bases each). The length of the CDR3 is 17 residues. Germline V CDR1 and CDR2: LNHNV, YYDKDF (reference sequence). Trimming cost V 3 bases and J 2 bases, with 17 bases left between them. CDR3 in amino acids: CATSSSPGPPAYNEQFF. The CDR3 region has the DNA TGTGCCACCAGCAGCTCCCCGGGACCCCCCGCCTACAATGAGCAGTTCTTC.

This rearrangement joins TRBV2 to TRBJ2-7, with 11 bases aligning to TRBD1. With V trimmed by 2 bases and J by 5 bases, 5 bases remained unmatched. CDR1 SNHLY and CDR2 FYNNEI come from the germline V gene. The CDR3 has 15 residues. Here the CDR3 reads CASSELGQGVDEQYF. As DNA, the CDR3 is TGTGCCAGCAGTGAATTGGGACAGGGGGTCGACGAGCAGTACTTC.

This chain connects TRBV2 to TRBJ2-7; no firm D call. This CDR3 spans 12 amino acids. Germline values: CDR1 SNHLY, CDR2 FYNNEI. V lost 4 bases and J 5 bases, leaving 9 bases between the germline ends. This CDR3 reads CASSGTFDEQYF. The CDR3 region has the DNA TGTGCCAGCAGTGGGACGTTCGACGAGCAGTACTTC.